This TCR beta chain was identified in a study of blood T cell repertoires in COVID-19. Overall study context: PBMCs, B-cell-depleted T cells, or T cells provided the cDNA or gDNA that made up the material.

In the original analysis: Nucleated cell counts were estimated from reference gene primer amplification. Using immunoSEQ multiplex PCR, the repertoire was profiled, and TCRdb retains in-frame clones only, with some absent. V and J calls and clone size are given by that table; D and trimming were obtained from the DNA. The sample has some 74,000 clones, roughly 80% seen once; the top ten hold 35% to 50%. The receptor was derived from a man aged 80 or over with acute or convalescent COVID-19. Sequencing was performed on peripheral blood.

The CDR3 here is CATSGQKNTGELFF. The CDR3, as DNA: TGTGCCACCAGTGGACAGAAGAACACCGGGGAGCTGTTTTTT. The rearrangement uses TRBV24-1 and TRBJ2-2; D perhaps matches TRBD1 (5 bases). The germline V gene has CDR1 KGHDR and CDR2 SFDVKD. The CDR3 is 14 residues long. V lost 5 bases and J lost 1, with 7 bases in between.